The present T cell receptor beta chain was sequenced within a study of cytomegalovirus exposure and HLA in healthy donors. Study as a whole: Of all 400 or so donors who were genotyped, 70% to 85% belonged to the Caucasian-associated ancestry cluster. Findings of the study overall: In a later analysis, TCR beta V- and J-gene trimming was associated with a missense DCLRE1C variant. Clonal expansion was found to be greater in HLA-associated TCR beta chains than in equally common others in a later analysis.

The V gene lost 5 bases and the J gene lost 4 bases, with 11 bases spanning the gap. CDR1 is MDHEN and CDR2 is SYDVKM in the germline V gene. The CDR3 sequence is 13 residues long. Worth noting for this clone: Its antigen is unknown.

The PCR was carried out with 60 Vbeta primers and 13 Jbeta primers. TCRdb's table, derived via immunoSEQ multiplex PCR, lists solely in-frame clones and lacks some. This sample lists about 200,000 clones; its ten largest clones have about 1%. The chain recombines TRBV28 with TRBJ1-2; a possible D gene is TRBD1 (6 bases). Material: PBMCs. The clonotype was recovered from a girl between 2 and 10 years old in good health and CMV-seropositive. The CDR3 bases are TGTGCCAGCAGTGTCGACAGGTCCTATGGCTACACCTTC. Translation gives CASSVDRSYGYTF.